Reported below is one T cell receptor (beta chain). The antigen remains undetermined. The data originate from a study of T cell responses to AZD1222 COVID-19 vaccine. Some clones are missing from TCRdb's copy, which holds only in-frame ones; the method was immunoSEQ multiplex PCR. The table includes over 150,000 clones, 93% detected once. Germline V gives CDR1 SNHLY, CDR2 FYNNEI. CDR3 size: 14 residues. V lost 7 bases and J 3 bases, leaving 16 bases between the germline ends. Whole-study findings and limits: Most donors were white British and more were female, and clonal diversity was possibly underestimated. There were vaccine-associated CD4 TCRs across spike, dominant at 160-218 and 743-854. Nearly half of the spike-specific TCRs reportedly recognize variant regions that carry no mutations.

This chain uses TRBV2 with TRBJ2-7, with D uncertain. The sample consisted of peripheral blood, taken 28 days after the second AZD1222 dose. The clonotype was recovered from an adult who received the AZD1222 COVID-19 vaccine. CDR3 sequence: CASILGLGGYEQYF. The CDR3 DNA follows: TGTGCCAGCATACTCGGATTGGGTGGCTACGAGCAGTACTTC.